One sample yielded the 13 T cell receptor beta chains listed below, sequenced in a study of blood T cell repertoires in COVID-19. TCRdb keeps only in-frame clones here, not all; method: immunoSEQ multiplex PCR. The sample records about 170,000 clones, around 82% being singletons. Sequences were obtained from peripheral blood. These receptors all come from a woman aged 40 to 50 with COVID-19, enrolled during active disease.

This rearrangement joins TRBV6-1 to TRBJ1-1; D is undetermined. Germline V lookup: CDR1 MNHNS, CDR2 SASEGT. The CDR3 has 13 residues. V lost 3 bases and J 5 bases, leaving 10 bases between the germline ends. CDR3 in DNA: TGTGCCAGCAGTGACAGAATCCTTACTGAAGCTTTCTTT. Translating gives CASSDRILTEAFF.

The rearrangement joins TRBV27 to TRBJ2-2; possible D gene TRBD1, 7 bases. Germline V gene lookup returns CDR1 MNHEY and CDR2 SMNVEV (reference sequence). The V end lost 6 bases, the J end lost 5 bases, and 16 bases lay between the germline ends. CDR3 length equals 15 residues. This chain's CDR3 is CASRPGDSITGELFF. The CDR3 nucleotides are TGTGCCAGCAGGCCGGGGGACAGCATTACCGGGGAGCTGTTTTTT.

The chain uses TRBV9 and TRBJ1-6; D may be TRBD1 (5 bases). The CDR3 runs 14 residues. Germline V CDR1 and CDR2: SGDLS, YYNGEE. The ends were cut back, 1 base at V and 5 bases at J, with 7 bases in the middle. The CDR3 DNA sequence: TGTGCCAGCAGCGTAAAACAGGATAATTCACCCCTCCACTTT. Protein: CASSVKQDNSPLHF.

This clone came up many times. This chain links TRBV2 with TRBJ2-3; 12 bases map to TRBD1. The CDR3 sequence is 19 residues long. Trimming took 2 bases from V and 5 from J; bases not matched to a gene: 14. Per germline, CDR1 SNHLY and CDR2 FYNNEI. This CDR3 reads CASSEPTGTGGSQGDTQYF. For the CDR3, the DNA is TGTGCCAGCAGTGAACCCACAGGGACAGGGGGCTCACAAGGAGATACGCAGTATTTT.

This chain connects TRBV5-1 to TRBJ2-1; D unresolved. The CDR3 is 16 amino acids. Germline CDR1 is SGHRS and CDR2 is YFSETQ. V lost 0 bases, J lost 3 bases, and 13 bases lay in between. The CDR3 DNA is TGCGCCAGCAGCTTGGACTATGCCCTAGTCTACAATGAGCAGTTCTTC. As protein: CASSLDYALVYNEQFF. Filled out from reference TRBV5-1 and TRBJ2-1, the complete variable domain reads KAGVTQTPRYLIKTRGQQVTLSCSPISGHRSVSWYQQTPGQGLQFLFEYFSETQRNKGNFPGRFSGRQFSNSRSEMNVSTLELGDSALYLCASSLDYALVYNEQFFGPGTRLTVL.

The genes are TRBV30 and TRBJ1-4; a possible D gene is TRBD1 (5 bases). The length of the CDR3 is 12 residues. Trimming pared 1 base from V and 7 bases from J, leaving 7 bases between. CDR1 is GTSNPN, CDR2 SVGIG, per germline (reference sequence). CDR3 sequence (DNA): TGTGCCTGGAGTGAAACAGGTGAAAAACTGTTTTTT. Residues: CAWSETGEKLFF. Supplemented by reference TRBV30 and TRBJ1-4, the full variable domain reads SQTIHQWPATLVQPVGSPLSLECTVEGTSNPNLYWYRQAAGRGLQLLFYSVGIGQISSEVPQNLSASRPQDRQFILSSKKLLLSDSGFYLCAWSETGEKLFFGSGTQLSVL.

This chain uses TRBV6-6 with TRBJ2-5; 8 nucleotides match TRBD1. J gave up 4 bases and V 6 bases, and 10 bases lay outside the gene matches. In germline, CDR1 is MNHNY, CDR2 SVGAGI (reference sequence). The length of the CDR3 is 15 residues. CDR3 protein: CASRQPTGVRETQYF. The CDR3, as DNA: TGTGCCAGCAGGCAACCGACAGGGGTTCGAGAGACCCAGTACTTC.

This clone was seen a few times. The chain employs TRBV9 and TRBJ2-7; D may be TRBD2 (5 bases). CDR1 and CDR2 (germline): SGDLS, YYNGEE. V gave up 3 bases and J gave up 4 bases, with 11 bases separating them. This CDR3 spans 13 amino acids. The CDR3 DNA reads as TGTGCCAGCAGCGGGACTCCCGCATACGAGCAGTACTTC. Encoded protein: CASSGTPAYEQYF.

This clone was detected a few times. DNA for the CDR3: TGTGCCAGCAGCAGGACAGGGGACGAGCAGTACTTC. This encodes CASSRTGDEQYF. The J gene is TRBJ2-7, the V gene TRBV7-9; 9 bases agree with TRBD1. The J segment lost 5 bases and the V segment lost 5 bases, leaving 1 base of the junction unmatched. The germline V gene encodes CDR1 SEHNR and CDR2 FQNEAQ (reference sequence). The CDR3 is made up of 12 amino acids.

The chain is built from TRBV4-2 and TRBJ2-1, with 10 bases that match TRBD2. The V gene's germline CDR1 is LGHNA and CDR2 YNFKEQ. The ends lost 2 bases at V and 6 bases at J; junction bases unmatched: 7. This CDR3 is built from 16 residues. CDR3 sequence (DNA): TGTGCCAGCAGCCAATACGCTAGCGGGAGAGGCAATGAGCAGTTCTTC. It specifies CASSQYASGRGNEQFF.

This chain links TRBV28 with TRBJ2-1, with 9 bases fitting TRBD2. The V and J ends lost 4 bases and 8 bases, in that order; junction bases with no gene match: 15. The germline gives CDR1 MDHEN, CDR2 SYDVKM. The CDR3 contains 17 residues. The chain's CDR3 is CASSSLRNSGRMYEQFF. The CDR3 nucleotides read TGTGCCAGCAGTTCCCTCCGTAATAGCGGGAGAATGTATGAGCAGTTCTTC.

This clone was picked up one time. V usage is TRBV5-6 and J usage is TRBJ1-4; no clear D. The CDR3 is 19 amino acids. Trimming cost V 2 bases and J 9 bases, with 29 bases left between them. Germline CDR1 SGHDT, CDR2 YYEEEE. Written as DNA, the CDR3 is TGTGCCAGCAGCTTTACCCCCCGAATTCGTTGGGAGCGGGCACAAAAACTGTTTTTT. This codes for CASSFTPRIRWERAQKLFF.

The chain employs TRBV20-1 and TRBJ1-1; 7 bases align to TRBD1. Per the germline V gene, CDR1 is DFQATT and CDR2 is SNEGSKA (reference sequence). This CDR3 is 13 amino acids long. The CDR3 nucleotides are TGCAGGGTTAGTAGGCAGGGGGACGCTGAAGCTTTCTTT. Its translation: CRVSRQGDAEAFF.